This T cell receptor (gamma chain) was retrieved from a study of gamma delta lymphoproliferative disorders and STAT genes. Study details: Gamma-chain libraries were built from at least 50 ng of genomic DNA with the LymphoTrack Dx TCRG Assay.

Broader study findings: Patient gamma repertoires clustered apart from healthy controls; delta did not.

Genomic DNA from isolated PBMCs served as the sequencing template. This clone is labeled medium-sized (0.01 to 0.1%). What it recognizes is unknown. TCRdb reprocessed the multiplex PCR reads using CATT. The data show some 2,300 gamma-chain clones, with roughly 18% seen just once and about 57% held by the top ten. This TCR was sampled from a human donor with gamma-delta T-cell large granular lymphocyte leukemia. Source material: blood.

Here the CDR3 reads CATWDEGSDWIKTF. In nucleotides, the CDR3 is TGTGCCACCTGGGATGAAGGAAGTGATTGGATCAAGACGTTT. The chain combines TRGV8 with TRGJP2. Here the J gene came from matching the DNA to germline, since TCRdb omits it. The length of the CDR3 is 14 residues. Germline CDR1 reads VENAVY; CDR2 reads YDSYNSRV. V dropped 3 bases and J dropped 5; count of bases not matched to a gene: 6.